The rows below give T cell receptor beta chains drawn from one sample of a study of cytomegalovirus exposure and HLA in healthy donors. Sequenced by immunoSEQ multiplex PCR; TCRdb stores in-frame clones only, minus some. The table has about 100,000 clones, 50% to 70% seen once. Sequencing was performed on PBMCs. The receptors were sampled from a human donor in good health. The CDR3 runs from the conserved cysteine through the conserved F or W. A D gene is named only where the DNA matches it firmly. Some rows have no size entry. The others give once, few or many, or a class for an expanded clone.

J gene | clone size | D gene | V gene | CDR3 DNA | CDR3 protein
TRBJ1-1 | few | . | TRBV16 | TGTGCCAGCAGCCAATGGGCCCCCCCGAACACTGAAGCTTTCTTT | CASSQWAPPNTEAFF
TRBJ2-2 | . | . | TRBV4-1 | TGCGCCAGCAGTTTAGTATCGGGCGGGGAGCTGTTTTTT | CASSLVSGGELFF
TRBJ2-5 | few | . | TRBV18 | TGTGCCAGCTCAGGGGCCCAAGCAGAGACCCAGTACTTC | CASSGAQAETQYF
TRBJ2-7 | . | . | TRBV27 | TGTGCCAGCAGTTGGGAAGGGCGGGGAAGCGAGCAGTACTTC | CASSWEGRGSEQYF
TRBJ2-3 | . | TRBD2 | TRBV6-1 | TGTGCCAGCAGTTTAGCGGGAGTTCGAACAGATACGCAGTATTTT | CASSLAGVRTDTQYF
TRBJ2-7 | . | . | TRBV28 | TGTGCCAGCAGCTCCTCACGACGGGGGCAGTACTTC | CASSSSRRGQYF
TRBJ2-7 | . | TRBD2 | TRBV11-2 | TGTGCCAGCGCCGGGGGCGGGAGGACCTACGAGCAGTACTTC | CASAGGGRTYEQYF
TRBJ1-1 | . | . | TRBV5-1 | TGCGCCAGCAGCTTGGGCGGGGAGTTCACTGAAGCTTTCTTT | CASSLGGEFTEAFF
TRBJ2-1 | once | . | TRBV5-1 | TGCGCCAGCAGCCTGACGAAGCTGGACATCAGAAGGGGTCATGAGCAGTTCTTC | CASSLTKLDIRRGHEQFF
TRBJ2-1 | . | TRBD2 | TRBV27 | TGTGCCAGCAGTTTATTCGCTAGCGGAACCTACAATGAGCAGTTCTTC | CASSLFASGTYNEQFF
TRBJ2-1 | . | . | TRBV29-1 | TGCAGCGTTGATAGCGGTACCTACAATGAGCAGTTCTTC | CSVDSGTYNEQFF